This T cell receptor (beta chain) was identified during a study of vaccination and CD4 T cells after COVID-19. Across the study: Convalescent participants consisted of six males and four females, two being Hispanic.

Sequenced with the Oncomine TCR Beta short-read assay was DNA taken from cultured CD4+ T cells. A single record per CDR3 protein comes from TCRdb applying MiXCR to the PCR reads. The data hold roughly 8,900 distinct CDR3 sequences, with about 31% observed a single time. As for treatment: approximately 10-day PBMC culture with coronavirus spike peptide pools or control peptides (ViraFEST assay). T cells were expanded with peptide pools, and expanded clonotypes were identified by TCR sequencing. Negative selection recovered the CD4+ T cells once they had spent 10 days in culture. A few counts support this clonotype. Its specificity is not known. CDR1 and CDR2 (germline): SEHNR, FQNEAQ (reference sequence). The V gene lost 6 bases and the J gene lost 6 bases, with 23 bases spanning the gap. This CDR3 is 17 amino acids long.

Material: cultured CD4+ T cells from blood. V is TRBV7-9 and J is TRBJ2-2; D is undetermined. This TCR came from a human donor with COVID-19. CDR3 in DNA: TGTGCCAGCAGTTTCCCTGGGGTCCCTAGTTGGGCCGGGGAGCTGTTTTTT. Translation gives CASSFPGVPSWAGELFF.